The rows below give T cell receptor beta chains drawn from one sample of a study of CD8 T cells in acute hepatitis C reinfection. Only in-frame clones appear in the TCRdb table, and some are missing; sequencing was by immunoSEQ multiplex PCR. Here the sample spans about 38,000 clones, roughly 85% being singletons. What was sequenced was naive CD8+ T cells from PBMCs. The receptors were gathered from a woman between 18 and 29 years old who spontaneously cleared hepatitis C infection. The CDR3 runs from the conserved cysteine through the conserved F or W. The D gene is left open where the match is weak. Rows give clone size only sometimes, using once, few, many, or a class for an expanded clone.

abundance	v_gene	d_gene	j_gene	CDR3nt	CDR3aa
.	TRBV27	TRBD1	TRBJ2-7	TGTGCCAGCAGGAGGGGGCCCTACGAGCAGTACTTC	CASRRGPYEQYF
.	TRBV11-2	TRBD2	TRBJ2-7	TGTGCCAGCAGCCTCGGGACTAGCGGATCCTACGAGCAGTACTTC	CASSLGTSGSYEQYF
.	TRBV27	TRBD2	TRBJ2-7	TGTGCCAGCACCCCCCATTTGCAGGCCGGACTAGGGGAGCAGTACTTC	CASTPHLQAGLGEQYF
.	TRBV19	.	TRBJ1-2	TGTGCCAGTAGTACTCCCTTAGTAGGAGGAGATGGCTACACCTTC	CASSTPLVGGDGYTF
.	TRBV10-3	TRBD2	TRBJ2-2	TGTGCCATCAGTTCGACTAGCGGGGAGGACACCGGGGAGCTGTTTTTT	CAISSTSGEDTGELFF
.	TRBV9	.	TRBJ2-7	TGTGCCAGCAGCGTAGAACAGAACTACTACGAGCAGTACTTC	CASSVEQNYYEQYF
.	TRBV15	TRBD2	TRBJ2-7	TGTGCCACCAGCAGACCTAATCCCCATAGCGGGAACCCCTACGAGCAGTACTTC	CATSRPNPHSGNPYEQYF
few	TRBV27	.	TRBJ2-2	TGTGCCAGCAGTTTTCGCGGGCGCACCGGGGAGCTGTTTTTT	CASSFRGRTGELFF
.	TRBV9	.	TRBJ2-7	TGTGCCAGCAGCGTAGGCCTAGGCTCCTACGAGCAGTACTTC	CASSVGLGSYEQYF
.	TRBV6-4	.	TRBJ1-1	TGTGCCAGCAGGGAGAGCTGGAACACTGAAGCTTTCTTT	CASRESWNTEAFF
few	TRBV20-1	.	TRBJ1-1	TGCAGTGCTAGAGATGGGGGTGTAGCTTTCTTT	CSARDGGVAFF
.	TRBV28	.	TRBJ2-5	TGTGCCAGCAAGGGATTTTTCCGAGAGACCCAGTACTTC	CASKGFFRETQYF
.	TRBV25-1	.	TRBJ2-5	TGTGCCAGCAGTGAAGGAGAGACCCAGTACTTC	CASSEGETQYF
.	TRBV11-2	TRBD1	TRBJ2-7	TGTGCCAGCAGCTTGGGGACAGGTACCACCTACGAGCAGTACTTC	CASSLGTGTTYEQYF
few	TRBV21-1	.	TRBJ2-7	TGTGCCAGCAGCGAAAGGGGGACACAGGACTACGAGCAGTACTTC	CASSERGTQDYEQYF
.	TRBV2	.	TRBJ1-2	TGTGCCAATGGGACTGCGGGGGGCTACACCTTC	CANGTAGGYTF
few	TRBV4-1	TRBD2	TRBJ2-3	TGCGCCAGCAGCCTTCCTAGCGGGGAAACGCAGTATTTT	CASSLPSGETQYF
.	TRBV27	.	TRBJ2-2	TGTGCCAGCAGTCCTACCACAGGGGAGCTGTTTTTT	CASSPTTGELFF
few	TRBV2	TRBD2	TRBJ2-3	TGTGCCAGTATCGATCCGGTCGGGACTAGCGGGGATACAGATACGCAGTATTTT	CASIDPVGTSGDTDTQYF
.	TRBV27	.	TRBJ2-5	TGTGCCAGCAGTTTAGGGGAGACCCAGTACTTC	CASSLGETQYF
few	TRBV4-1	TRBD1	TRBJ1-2	TGCGCCAGCAGCCACCTGACAGGGTTCGATGGCTACACCTTC	CASSHLTGFDGYTF
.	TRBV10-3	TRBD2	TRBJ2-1	TGTGCCATCAGTGAACCGGGGGGAGGTGAGCAGTTCTTC	CAISEPGGGEQFF
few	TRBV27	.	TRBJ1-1	TGTGCCAGCAGTTCTACAGGGACCACTGAAGCTTTCTTT	CASSSTGTTEAFF
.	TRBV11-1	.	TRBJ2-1	TGTGCCAGCAGCTCGGCGGTCGATGAGCAGTTCTTC	CASSSAVDEQFF
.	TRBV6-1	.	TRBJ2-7	TGTGCCAGCAGTGAATGGGGCATAGCCGAAAGCTCCTACGAGCAGTACTTC	CASSEWGIAESSYEQYF
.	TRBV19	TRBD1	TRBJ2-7	TGTGCCAGTAGTCCATACAGGGGTTCCACCATCTACGAGCAGTACTTC	CASSPYRGSTIYEQYF
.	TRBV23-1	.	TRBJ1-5	TGCGCCAGCAGGCACCAAAGGGGGATTGGCAATCAGCCCCAGCATTTT	CASRHQRGIGNQPQHF
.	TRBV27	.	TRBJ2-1	TGTGCCAGCAGGAGCGAACTAGCTCGCTCCTACAATGAGCAGTTCTTC	CASRSELARSYNEQFF
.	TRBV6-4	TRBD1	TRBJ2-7	TGTGCCAGCAGTGATAAGGGGACAGGGAGGAACGAGCAGTACTTC	CASSDKGTGRNEQYF
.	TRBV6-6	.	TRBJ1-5	TGTGCCAGCAGTTACCTAACAGGTGAAAATCAGCCCCAGCATTTT	CASSYLTGENQPQHF
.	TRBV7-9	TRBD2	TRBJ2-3	TGTGCCAGCAGCGCTTCTAGCGGGAGGGCCGTAGATACGCAGTATTTT	CASSASSGRAVDTQYF
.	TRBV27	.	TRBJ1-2	TGTGCCGGCAGTTTACTAGGGAACAAGAACTATGGCTACACCTTC	CAGSLLGNKNYGYTF
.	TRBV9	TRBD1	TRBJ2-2	TGTGCCAGCAGCCTACCTAGGACAGGGGCGACCGGGGAGCTGTTTTTT	CASSLPRTGATGELFF
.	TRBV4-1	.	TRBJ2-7	TGCGCCAGCAGCCAAGATAGATTGGGGTCTAGCGAATTTCGCGAGCAGTACTTC	CASSQDRLGSSEFREQYF
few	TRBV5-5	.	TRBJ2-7	TGTGCCAGCAGCTTGGCGCCAGGGTCTGCCTACGAGCAGTACTTC	CASSLAPGSAYEQYF
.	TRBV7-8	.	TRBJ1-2	TGTGCCAGCAGTATACTTCAGGGGCCTGCTTTTGTCGGTGGCTACACCTTC	CASSILQGPAFVGGYTF
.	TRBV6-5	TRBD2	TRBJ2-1	TGTGCCAGCAGTTACGCCGGGACTAGCAAGGATGAGCAGTTCTTC	CASSYAGTSKDEQFF
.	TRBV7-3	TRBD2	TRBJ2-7	TGTGCCAGCAGTTTGGGACTAGCGGGCTCCTACGAGCAGTACTTC	CASSLGLAGSYEQYF
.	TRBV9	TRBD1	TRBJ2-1	TGTGCCAGCAGCGGACACCGGGACAGCCCCAACAATGAGCAGTTCTTC	CASSGHRDSPNNEQFF
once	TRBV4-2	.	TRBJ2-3	TGTGCCAGCAGCCAAGATTGGACGTCCATGGATCATACGCAGTATTTT	CASSQDWTSMDHTQYF
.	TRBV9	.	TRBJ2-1	TGTGCCAGCAGCGGGTCTTGGCGTAGCTCCTACAATGAGCAGTTCTTC	CASSGSWRSSYNEQFF
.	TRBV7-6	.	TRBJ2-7	TGTGCCAGCAGTCCTAACCCCGGGACCGACTACGAGCAGTACTTC	CASSPNPGTDYEQYF
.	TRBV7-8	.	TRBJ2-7	TGTGCCAGCAGCTTACCCCTGCAGGGATCGAGGGGGGAGCAGTACTTC	CASSLPLQGSRGEQYF
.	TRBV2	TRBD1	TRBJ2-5	TGTGCCAGCAGGGGGACAGGGGGCGCCCCAGGCCCAGGAGAGACCCAGTACTTC	CASRGTGGAPGPGETQYF
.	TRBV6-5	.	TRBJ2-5	TGTGCCAGCAGCCCAGGTCCCCTACTTGGGACCCAGTACTTC	CASSPGPLLGTQYF
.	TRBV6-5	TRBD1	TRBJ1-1	TGTGCCAGCAGTGAACGGACAGGGCTTACTGAAGCTTTCTTT	CASSERTGLTEAFF
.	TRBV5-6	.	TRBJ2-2	TGTGCCAGCAGCTTGGTTCCCGGGGAGCTGTTTTTT	CASSLVPGELFF
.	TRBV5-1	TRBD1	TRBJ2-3	TGCGCCAGCAGCTTTAGGACAGGGGACACCCCTAGCACAGATACGCAGTATTTT	CASSFRTGDTPSTDTQYF
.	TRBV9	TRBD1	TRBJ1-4	TGTGCCAGCAGCGCGCCGCCCGGACAGGGGGTTGAAAAACTGTTTTTT	CASSAPPGQGVEKLFF
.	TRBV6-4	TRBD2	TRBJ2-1	TGTGCCAGCAGTACCGGGACTAGCGGTTTGGGGGATGAGCAGTTCTTC	CASSTGTSGLGDEQFF
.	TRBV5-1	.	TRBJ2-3	TGCGCCAGCAGCTTGGCGGGTTCAGATACGCAGTATTTT	CASSLAGSDTQYF
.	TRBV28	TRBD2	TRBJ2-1	TGTGCCAGCACCCAATTTCGGCGACTAGCGGGTCCTAGCTCCTACAATGAGCAGTTCTTC	CASTQFRRLAGPSSYNEQFF